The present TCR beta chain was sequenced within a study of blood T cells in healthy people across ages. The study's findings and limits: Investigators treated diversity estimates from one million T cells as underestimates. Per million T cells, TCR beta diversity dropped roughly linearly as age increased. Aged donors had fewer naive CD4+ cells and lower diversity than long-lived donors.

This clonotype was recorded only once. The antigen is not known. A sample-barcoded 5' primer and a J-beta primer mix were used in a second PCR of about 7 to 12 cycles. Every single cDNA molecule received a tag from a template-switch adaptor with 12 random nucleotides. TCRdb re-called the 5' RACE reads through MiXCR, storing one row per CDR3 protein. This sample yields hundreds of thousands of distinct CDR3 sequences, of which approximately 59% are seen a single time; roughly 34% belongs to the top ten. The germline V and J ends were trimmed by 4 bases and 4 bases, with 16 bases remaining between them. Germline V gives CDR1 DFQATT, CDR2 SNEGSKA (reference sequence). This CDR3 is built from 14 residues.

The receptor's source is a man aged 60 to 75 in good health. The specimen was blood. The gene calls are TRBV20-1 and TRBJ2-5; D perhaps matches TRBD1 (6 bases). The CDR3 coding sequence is TGCAGTGCTACCAGGCCAGGGGCCGGAGAGACCCAGTACTTC. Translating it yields CSATRPGAGETQYF.